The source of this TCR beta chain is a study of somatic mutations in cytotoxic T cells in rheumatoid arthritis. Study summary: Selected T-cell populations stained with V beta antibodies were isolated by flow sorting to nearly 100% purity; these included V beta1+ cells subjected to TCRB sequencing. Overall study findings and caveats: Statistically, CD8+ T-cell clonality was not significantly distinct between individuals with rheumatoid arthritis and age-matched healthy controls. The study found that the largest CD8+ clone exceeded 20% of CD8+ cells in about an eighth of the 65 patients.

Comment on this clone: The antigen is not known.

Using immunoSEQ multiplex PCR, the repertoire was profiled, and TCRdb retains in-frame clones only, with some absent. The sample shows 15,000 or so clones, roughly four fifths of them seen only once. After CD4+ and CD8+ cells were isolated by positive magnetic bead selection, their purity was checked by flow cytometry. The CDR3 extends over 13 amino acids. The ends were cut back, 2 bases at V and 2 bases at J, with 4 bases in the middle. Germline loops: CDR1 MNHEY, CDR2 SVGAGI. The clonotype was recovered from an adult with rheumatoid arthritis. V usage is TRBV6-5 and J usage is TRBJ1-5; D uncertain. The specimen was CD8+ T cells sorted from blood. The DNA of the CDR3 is TGTGCCAGCAGTTACGGGGGCAATCAGCCCCAGCATTTT. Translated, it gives CASSYGGNQPQHF.